This TCR beta chain was recovered during a study of blood T cell repertoires in COVID-19. The overall study: Collection of acute and convalescent COVID-19 samples took place in the United States, Italy and Spain. Nucleic acid was either cDNA or gDNA, and it came from T cells, B-cell-depleted T cells, or PBMCs.

Authors' data handling: Researchers report that nucleated cell counts were estimated from reference gene primer amplification. The data were produced by immunoSEQ multiplex PCR, yet TCRdb's version contains in-frame clones alone and is incomplete. The V and J calls and clone size come from that table; D and trimming were worked out from the DNA. The data contain approximately 20,000 clones, around 87% of them singletons. The clonotype originates from a man between 65 and 85 years old with acute or convalescent COVID-19. What was sequenced was peripheral blood.

The CDR3 nucleotides read TGTGCCAGCAGCGCAACGCTTGGGACAGCTAATAATTCACCCCTCCACTTT. Its protein is CASSATLGTANNSPLHF. The chain employs TRBV21-1 and TRBJ1-6; the D call of TRBD1 is as the table states it, not checked on the DNA. TRBV21-1 is assigned pseudogene status. The CDR3 consists of 17 residues.